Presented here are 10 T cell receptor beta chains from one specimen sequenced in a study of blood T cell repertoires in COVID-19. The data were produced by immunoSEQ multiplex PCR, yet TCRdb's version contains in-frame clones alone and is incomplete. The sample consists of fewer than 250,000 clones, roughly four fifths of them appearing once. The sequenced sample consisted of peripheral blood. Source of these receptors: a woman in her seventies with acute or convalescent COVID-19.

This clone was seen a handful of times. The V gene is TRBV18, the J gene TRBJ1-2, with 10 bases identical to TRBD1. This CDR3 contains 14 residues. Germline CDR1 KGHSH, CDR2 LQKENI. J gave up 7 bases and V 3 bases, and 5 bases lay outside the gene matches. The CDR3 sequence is CASSPSGTGVGYTF. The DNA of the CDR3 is TGTGCCAGCTCACCTTCTGGGACAGGGGTTGGCTACACCTTC.

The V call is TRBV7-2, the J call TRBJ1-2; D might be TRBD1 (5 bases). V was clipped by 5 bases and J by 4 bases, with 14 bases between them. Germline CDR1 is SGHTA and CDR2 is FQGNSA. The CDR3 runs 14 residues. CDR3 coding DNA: TGTGCCAGCAGCCGGGCGGGAGGGACCTATGGCTACACCTTC. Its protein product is CASSRAGGTYGYTF.

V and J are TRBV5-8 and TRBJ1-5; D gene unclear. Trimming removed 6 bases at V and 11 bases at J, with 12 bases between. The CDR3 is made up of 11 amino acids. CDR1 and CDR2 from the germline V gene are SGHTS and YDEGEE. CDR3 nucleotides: TGTGCCAGCAACCCTAAAGAGACCCAGCATTTT. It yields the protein CASNPKETQHF.

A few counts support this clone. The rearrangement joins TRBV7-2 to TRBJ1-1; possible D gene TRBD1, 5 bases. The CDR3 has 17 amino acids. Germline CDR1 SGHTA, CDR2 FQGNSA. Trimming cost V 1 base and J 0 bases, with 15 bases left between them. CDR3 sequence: CASSLGIFGGMNTEAFF. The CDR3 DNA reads TGTGCCAGCAGCTTAGGGATCTTTGGGGGGATGAACACTGAAGCTTTCTTT.

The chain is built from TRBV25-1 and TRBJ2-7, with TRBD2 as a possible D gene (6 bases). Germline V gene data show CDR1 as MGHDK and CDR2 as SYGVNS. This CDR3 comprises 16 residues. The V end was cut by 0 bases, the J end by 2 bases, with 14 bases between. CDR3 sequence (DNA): TGTGCCAGCAGTGAATATGGTGGGGGGTCAGCCTACGAGCAGTACTTC. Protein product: CASSEYGGGSAYEQYF.

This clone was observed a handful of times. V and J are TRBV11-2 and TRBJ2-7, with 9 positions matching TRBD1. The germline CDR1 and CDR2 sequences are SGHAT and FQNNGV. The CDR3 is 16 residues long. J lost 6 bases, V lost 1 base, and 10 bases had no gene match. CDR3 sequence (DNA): TGTGCCAGCAGCTTAGGTCTGGGACAGGGAATCGGCGAGCAGTACTTC. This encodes CASSLGLGQGIGEQYF.

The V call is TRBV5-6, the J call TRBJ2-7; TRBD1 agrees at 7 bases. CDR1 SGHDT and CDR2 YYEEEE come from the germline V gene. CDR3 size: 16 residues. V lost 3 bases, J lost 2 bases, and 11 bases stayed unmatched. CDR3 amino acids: CASSYLPGQLAYEQYF. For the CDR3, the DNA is TGTGCCAGCAGCTATCTTCCGGGACAGCTAGCCTACGAGCAGTACTTC.

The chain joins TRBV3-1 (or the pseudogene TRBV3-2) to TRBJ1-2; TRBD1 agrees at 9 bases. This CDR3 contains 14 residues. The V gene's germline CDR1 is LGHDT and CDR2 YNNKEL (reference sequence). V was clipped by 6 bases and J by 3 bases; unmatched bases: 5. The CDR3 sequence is CASSFDRGYYGYTF. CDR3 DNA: TGTGCCAGCAGTTTCGACAGGGGGTACTATGGCTACACCTTC.

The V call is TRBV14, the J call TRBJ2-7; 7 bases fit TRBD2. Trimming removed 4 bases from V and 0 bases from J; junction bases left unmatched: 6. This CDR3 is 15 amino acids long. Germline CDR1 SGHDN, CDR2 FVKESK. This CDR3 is CASSRIGGNSYEQYF. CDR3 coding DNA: TGTGCCAGCAGCCGTATCGGGGGGAACTCCTACGAGCAGTACTTC. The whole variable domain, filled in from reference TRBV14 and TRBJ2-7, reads EAGVTQFPSHSVIEKGQTVTLRCDPISGHDNLYWYRRVMGKEIKFLLHFVKESKQDESGMPNNRFLAERTGGTYSTLKVQPAELEDSGVYFCASSRIGGNSYEQYFGPGTRLTVT.

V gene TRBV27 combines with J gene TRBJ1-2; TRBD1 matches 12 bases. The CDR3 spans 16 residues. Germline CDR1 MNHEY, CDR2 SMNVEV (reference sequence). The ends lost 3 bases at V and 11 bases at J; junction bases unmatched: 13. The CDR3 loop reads CASSFSSGTGGLKYTF. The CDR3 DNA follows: TGTGCCAGCAGTTTCTCTTCCGGGACAGGGGGCTTGAAGTACACCTTC.